The rows below give T cell receptor beta chains drawn from one sample of a study of T cell repertoires in cytomegalovirus infection. A single record per CDR3 protein comes from TCRdb applying MiXCR to the reads. Among tens of thousands of distinct CDR3 sequences, 20% to 25% were seen once, and the ten largest hold roughly 67%. Their specific antigens are unknown. This specimen consisted of CD8+ T cells from cultured PBMCs, obtained from culture after CMV antigen stimulation. These receptors all stem from a human donor in good health (CMV status not recorded). Some clones in this sample may be carry-over from other donors' samples. The CDR3 runs from the conserved cysteine through the conserved F or W. The D gene is left open where the match is weak. Only part of the rows carry a size: once, few, many, or a class if the clone is expanded.

>NA|TRBV27|NA|TRBJ1-1
TGTGCCAGCAGTTTAGCGGGTTCCGGGTGGGGTGAAGCTTTCTTT
CASSLAGSGWGEAFF
>TRBD1|TRBV29-1|NA|TRBJ1-1
TGCAGCGGAAGGGGGCTCGGCACTGAAGCTTTCTTT
CSGRGLGTEAFF
>TRBD2|TRBV29-1|NA|TRBJ2-1
TGCAGCGTAGCTAGCGGGGGGGCCTACAATGAGCAGTTCTTC
CSVASGGAYNEQFF
>NA|TRBV7-6|few|TRBJ1-4
TGTGCCAGCAGCTCCCCCCTCCATGAAAAACTGTTTTTT
CASSSPLHEKLFF
>NA|TRBV7-2|few|TRBJ2-3
TGTGCCAGCAGCCCCAGTCCCGACCGTACGCAGTATTTT
CASSPSPDRTQYF
>NA|TRBV7-8|NA|TRBJ2-1
TGTGCCAGCAGCTTACGTACGAACAATGAGCAGTTCTTC
CASSLRTNNEQFF
>NA|TRBV11-2|NA|TRBJ2-2
TGTGCCAGCAGCCTAGACAACACCGGGGAGCTGTTTTTT
CASSLDNTGELFF
>TRBD1|TRBV7-9|few|TRBJ1-2
TGTGCCAGCAGCCCTGGGACAGGGATACAGAACTATGGCTACACCTTC
CASSPGTGIQNYGYTF
>NA|TRBV6-2/TRBV6-3|many|TRBJ1-1
TGTGCCAGCAGTTACACGTCGGGGTCGTCTGAAGCTTTCTTT
CASSYTSGSSEAFF
>NA|TRBV27|NA|TRBJ1-6
TGTGCCAGCAGTTTCGGGGGCTATTCACCCCTCCACTTT
CASSFGGYSPLHF
>TRBD1|TRBV6-6|few|TRBJ1-1
TGTGCCAGTCTTTTTCCCCCCCGGGACAGGGGGCAAAAAACTGAAGCTTTCTTT
CASLFPPRDRGQKTEAFF
>TRBD1|TRBV27|few|TRBJ1-2
TGTGCCAGCAGTCCCGGGACAGGGTTTGTTGGCTACACCTTC
CASSPGTGFVGYTF
>NA|TRBV7-9|few|TRBJ1-1
TGTGCCGGAATGACCCCGGGGACTGAAGCTTTCTTT
CAGMTPGTEAFF
>NA|TRBV9|NA|TRBJ2-2
TGTGCCAGCAGGGGAGACAGCGGGGAGCTGTTTTTT
CASRGDSGELFF
>NA|TRBV10-2|NA|TRBJ1-3
TGCGCCAGCAGTGAGTCATCAGGGCCCGGAAACACCATATATTTT
CASSESSGPGNTIYF
>NA|TRBV7-2|NA|TRBJ1-1
TGTGCCAGCAGCTTAGTGACAGCGATGAACACTGAAGCTTTCTTT
CASSLVTAMNTEAFF
>NA|TRBV12-3/TRBV12-4|few|TRBJ1-1
TGTGCCAGCAGTTGGGGGGCAGACGCTGAAGCTTTCTTT
CASSWGADAEAFF
>NA|TRBV28|few|TRBJ2-2
TGTGCCAGCAGTGTTGCGACCGGGACCGGGGAGCTGTTTTTT
CASSVATGTGELFF
>TRBD1|TRBV5-4|NA|TRBJ2-7
TGTGCCAGCAGCTCCGGGGACAGGCTCTACGAGCAGTACTTC
CASSSGDRLYEQYF
>NA|TRBV14|NA|TRBJ1-3
TGTGCCAGCAGCCAAGATTGGCCTTCCGGAAACACCATATATTTT
CASSQDWPSGNTIYF
>NA|TRBV27|NA|TRBJ2-7
TGTGCCAGCAGTTTTGGGTACGGTTCCTCCTACGAGCAGTACTTC
CASSFGYGSSYEQYF
>TRBD2|TRBV27|few|TRBJ2-1
TGTGCCAGCAGTGAAGGGACTAGCGGGAGCAATGAGCAGTTCTTC
CASSEGTSGSNEQFF
>NA|TRBV7-3|NA|TRBJ1-3
TGTGCCAGCAGCACCCAAGGACAGTCTGGAAACACCATATATTTT
CASSTQGQSGNTIYF
>NA|TRBV6-5|few|TRBJ2-7
TGTGCCAGCAGTTACTCGAGCCCGGGGGCCTACGAGCAGTACTTC
CASSYSSPGAYEQYF
>TRBD2|TRBV7-8|few|TRBJ2-7
TGTGCCAGCAGCGAGAGCGGGAACCCCTACGAGCAGTACTTC
CASSESGNPYEQYF
>NA|TRBV7-2|NA|TRBJ2-1
TGTGCCAGCAGCCTCCCATGGGCCCAGAGTGAGCAGTTCTTC
CASSLPWAQSEQFF
>NA|TRBV20-1|NA|TRBJ1-2
TGCAGTGCCCCGGCGGGCGACTATGGCTACACCTTC
CSAPAGDYGYTF